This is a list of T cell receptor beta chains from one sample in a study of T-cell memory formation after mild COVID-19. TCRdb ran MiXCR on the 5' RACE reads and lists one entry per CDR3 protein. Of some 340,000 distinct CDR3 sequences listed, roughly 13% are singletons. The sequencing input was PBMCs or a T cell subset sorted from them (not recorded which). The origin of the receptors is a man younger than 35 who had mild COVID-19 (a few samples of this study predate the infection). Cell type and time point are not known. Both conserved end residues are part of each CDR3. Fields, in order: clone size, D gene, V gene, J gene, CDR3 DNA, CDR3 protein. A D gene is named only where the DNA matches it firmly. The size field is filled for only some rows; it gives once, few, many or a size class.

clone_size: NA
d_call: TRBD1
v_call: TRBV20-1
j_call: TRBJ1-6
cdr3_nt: TGCAGTGCAAAACAGGGGTTAGGATATTCACCCCTCCACTTT
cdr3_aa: CSAKQGLGYSPLHF

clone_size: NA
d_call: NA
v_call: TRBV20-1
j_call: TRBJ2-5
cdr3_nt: TGCAGTGTTAGCCGATCACAGACCCCGGGAGAGACCCAGTACTTC
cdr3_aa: CSVSRSQTPGETQYF

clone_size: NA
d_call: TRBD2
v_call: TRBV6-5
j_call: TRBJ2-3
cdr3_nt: TGTGCCAGCAGTGCAAACGGGGGGGGGTACACAGATACGCAGTATTTT
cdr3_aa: CASSANGGGYTDTQYF

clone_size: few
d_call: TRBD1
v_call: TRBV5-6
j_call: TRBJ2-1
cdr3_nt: TGTGCCAGCAGCGTAGGGGACAGCACATTGAAGTCCTACAATGAGCAGTTCTTC
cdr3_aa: CASSVGDSTLKSYNEQFF

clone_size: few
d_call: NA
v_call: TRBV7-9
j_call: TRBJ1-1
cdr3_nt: TGTGCCAGCAGTTGGTCGTCTGAAGCTTTCTTT
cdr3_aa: CASSWSSEAFF

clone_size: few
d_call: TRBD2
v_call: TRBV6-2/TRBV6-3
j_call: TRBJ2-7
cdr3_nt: TGTGCCAGCAGTTATCAAATAGCGGGGGCTTATACCTACGAGCAGTACTTC
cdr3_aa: CASSYQIAGAYTYEQYF

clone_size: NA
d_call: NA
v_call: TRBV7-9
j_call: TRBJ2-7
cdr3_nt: TGTGCCAGCAGGGGTGGATCGGGCTCCTACGAGCAGTACTTC
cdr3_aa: CASRGGSGSYEQYF

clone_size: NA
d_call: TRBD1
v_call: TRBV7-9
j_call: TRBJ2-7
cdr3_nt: TGTGCCAGCAGCAGTTATCGACAGGGGGTCTACGAGCAGTACTTC
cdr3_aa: CASSSYRQGVYEQYF

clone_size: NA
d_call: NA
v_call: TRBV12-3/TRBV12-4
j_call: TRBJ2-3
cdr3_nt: TGTGCCAGCAGTTTTGGTTCGGGGGCCTTCACAGATACGCAGTATTTT
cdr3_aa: CASSFGSGAFTDTQYF

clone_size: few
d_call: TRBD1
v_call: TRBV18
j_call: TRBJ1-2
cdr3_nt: TGTGCCAGCTCACCCGCCCTACAGGGGGTCGATGGCTACACCTTC
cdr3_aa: CASSPALQGVDGYTF

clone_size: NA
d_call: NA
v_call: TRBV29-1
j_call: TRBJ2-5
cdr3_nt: TGCAGCGTTATAAAGGGAGGACAAGAGACCCAGTACTTC
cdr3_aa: CSVIKGGQETQYF

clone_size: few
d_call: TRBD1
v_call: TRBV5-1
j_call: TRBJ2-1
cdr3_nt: TGCGCCAGCAGCCCGGGACAGGGTGCTGAGCAGTTCTTC
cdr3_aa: CASSPGQGAEQFF

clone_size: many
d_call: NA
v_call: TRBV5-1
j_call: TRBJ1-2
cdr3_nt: TGCGCCAGCAGCTTAGGTCTTGAGGATGGCTACACCTTC
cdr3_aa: CASSLGLEDGYTF

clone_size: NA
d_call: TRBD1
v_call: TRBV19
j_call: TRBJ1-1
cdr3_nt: TGTGCCAGTAGTATCGGGACAGTTAACACTGAAGCTTTCTTT
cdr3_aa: CASSIGTVNTEAFF

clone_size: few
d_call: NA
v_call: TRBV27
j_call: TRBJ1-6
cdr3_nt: TGTGCCAGCAGTTCCCTCGTGGGGGGTTCACCCCTCCACTTT
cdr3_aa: CASSSLVGGSPLHF

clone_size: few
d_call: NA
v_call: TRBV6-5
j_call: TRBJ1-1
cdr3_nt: TGTGCCAGCAATCTGATCCCTGTGTCGAACACTGAAGCTTTCTTT
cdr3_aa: CASNLIPVSNTEAFF

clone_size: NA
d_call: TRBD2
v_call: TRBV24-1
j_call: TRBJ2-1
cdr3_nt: TGTGCCACCAGTGACGAGCGGGGGGGATACAATGAGCAGTTCTTC
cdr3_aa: CATSDERGGYNEQFF

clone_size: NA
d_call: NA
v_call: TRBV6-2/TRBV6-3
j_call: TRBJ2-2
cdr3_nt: TGTGCCAGCAGTTACTGGTCCTTCGCCGGGGAGCTGTTTTTT
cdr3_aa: CASSYWSFAGELFF

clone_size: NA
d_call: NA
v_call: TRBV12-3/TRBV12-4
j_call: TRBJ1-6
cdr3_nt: TGTGCCAGCAGTTTGGGCGGAGGTAATTCACCCCTCCACTTT
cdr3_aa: CASSLGGGNSPLHF

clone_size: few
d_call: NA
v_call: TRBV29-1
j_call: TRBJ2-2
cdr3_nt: TGCAGCGTTGAGGGGTCTAGGCTTCGGGGGACCGGGGAGCTGTTTTTT
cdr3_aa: CSVEGSRLRGTGELFF

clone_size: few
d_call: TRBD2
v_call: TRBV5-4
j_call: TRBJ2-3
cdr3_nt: TGTGCCAGCAGCGGGGGACTACTCACTTCCACAGATACGCAGTATTTT
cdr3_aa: CASSGGLLTSTDTQYF

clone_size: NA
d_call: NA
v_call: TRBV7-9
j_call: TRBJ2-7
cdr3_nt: TGTGCCAGCAGCTCTGAGCCGTCCTACGAGCAGTACTTC
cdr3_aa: CASSSEPSYEQYF

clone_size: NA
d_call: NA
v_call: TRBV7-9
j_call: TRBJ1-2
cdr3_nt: TGTGCCAGCAGCTTAGAAGGGGAAGGGAACTATGGCTACACCTTC
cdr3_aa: CASSLEGEGNYGYTF

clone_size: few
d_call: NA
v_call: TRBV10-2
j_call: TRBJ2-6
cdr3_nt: TGCGCCAGCAGTGACCGGACAGACCCTCCGGCCAACGTCCTGACTTTC
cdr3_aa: CASSDRTDPPANVLTF

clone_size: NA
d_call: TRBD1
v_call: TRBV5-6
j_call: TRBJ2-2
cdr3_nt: TGTGCCAGCAGCTTGCCCCCCAGGGGGTCGACCGGGGAGCTGTTTTTT
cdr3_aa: CASSLPPRGSTGELFF

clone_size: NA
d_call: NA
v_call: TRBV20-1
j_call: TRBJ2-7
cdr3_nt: TGCAGTGCTAGAGATAAACGGATATACGAGCAGTACTTC
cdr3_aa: CSARDKRIYEQYF